These T cell receptor beta chains were read from a single sample in a study of radiotherapy plus CTLA-4 blockade in lung cancer. TCRdb's table, derived via immunoSEQ multiplex PCR, lists solely in-frame clones and lacks some. This sample has 50,000 to 60,000 clones; roughly 79% occur once, and the top ten carry roughly 6%. Sequencing used peripheral blood, obtained from a patient treated with radiotherapy plus ipilimumab. These receptors originate from a human donor with non-small cell lung cancer whose response to radiotherapy plus ipilimumab could not be evaluated. Each CDR3 is given with its conserved first and last residue. D genes are given only for firm matches. Size is stated for part of the rows, as once, few or many counts, or as a class when the clone is expanded.

v_gene	d_gene	j_gene	abundance	CDR3nt	CDR3aa
TRBV11-2	TRBD2	TRBJ2-7	.	TGTGCCAGCAGCTTAGGGAGACTAGCTTCCAGCTACGAGCAGTACTTC	CASSLGRLASSYEQYF
TRBV30	.	TRBJ1-1	.	TGTGCCTGGAGTGTATTAACGGGGAACACTGAAGCTTTCTTT	CAWSVLTGNTEAFF
TRBV5-4	.	TRBJ2-7	.	TGTGCCAGCAGCTCTTACTACGACCGCGAGCAGTACTTC	CASSSYYDREQYF
TRBV18	TRBD2	TRBJ2-7	.	TGTGCCAGCTCACCAGCGGGGGGACTAGCGAGTCCCTACGAGCAGTACTTC	CASSPAGGLASPYEQYF
TRBV21-1	.	TRBJ2-7	.	TGTGCCAGCAGCAATAGGACAGGGGGCGGCAAGGGGAACGAGCAGTACTTC	CASSNRTGGGKGNEQYF
TRBV6-1	TRBD1	TRBJ2-1	.	TGTGCCAGCAGTGGACAGGGTCGCGGTGAGCAGTTCTTC	CASSGQGRGEQFF
TRBV9	.	TRBJ1-2	once	TGTGCCAGCAGCGTAGATGTGGGCGCGATTCCTGGCTACACCTTC	CASSVDVGAIPGYTF
TRBV5-5	TRBD2	TRBJ2-3	.	TGTGCCAGCAGCCCCGGGGAGGGCCGGGGTACGCAGTATTTT	CASSPGEGRGTQYF
TRBV18	.	TRBJ2-1	.	TGTGCCAGCCGGTTCGGAGCGATGGAGTTCTTC	CASRFGAMEFF
TRBV7-8	.	TRBJ1-4	.	TGTGCCAGCAGCTTACGGGACACCACTTTTAATGAAAAACTGTTTTTT	CASSLRDTTFNEKLFF
TRBV28	TRBD1	TRBJ2-7	.	TGTGCCAGCATGATTGGGACAGGGGGCTCCTACGAGCAGTACTTC	CASMIGTGGSYEQYF
TRBV5-5	.	TRBJ2-1	.	TGTGCCAGCAGCGGTGACTTCCACTACAATGAGCAGTTCTTC	CASSGDFHYNEQFF
TRBV7-6	TRBD2	TRBJ2-1	.	TGTGCCAGCAGCTTAGCTGGTAGCGGGGCCTACAATGAGCAGTTCTTC	CASSLAGSGAYNEQFF
TRBV2	.	TRBJ2-1	once	TGTGCCAGCAGTGAAGGGGGCGGCCGCTCCTACAATGAGCAGTTCTTC	CASSEGGGRSYNEQFF
TRBV18	.	TRBJ1-1	.	TGTGCCAGCTCACCCCGCCTGCCCCCGGGGACTGAAGCTTTCTTT	CASSPRLPPGTEAFF
TRBV6-5	.	TRBJ2-7	.	TGTGCCAGCAGGCCACACACGTCCGGGACAATGGAGCAGTACTTC	CASRPHTSGTMEQYF
TRBV11-1	.	TRBJ2-5	.	TGTGCCAGCAGCCACCTACAGGGCCCTTCTCAAGAGACCCAGTACTTC	CASSHLQGPSQETQYF
TRBV7-2	.	TRBJ2-7	.	TGTGCCAGCAGCTTAAGGGGACATTTGACAATCTCCTACGAGCAGTACTTC	CASSLRGHLTISYEQYF
TRBV28	TRBD2	TRBJ2-5	.	TGTGCCAGTGGACTAGCGGGAGCGGTGGAGACCCAGTACTTC	CASGLAGAVETQYF
TRBV18	TRBD2	TRBJ2-1	.	TGTGCCAGCTCACCGGGACTAGCGGGAGAGGGTGAGCAGTTCTTC	CASSPGLAGEGEQFF
TRBV7-7	TRBD2	TRBJ2-5	.	TGTGCCAGCAGCTTCGGGCGGGGGGGCCAAGAGACCCAGTACTTC	CASSFGRGGQETQYF
TRBV7-2	.	TRBJ1-1	.	TGTGCCAGCAGCTTTCGGGGGTGGGACGGTACTGAAGCTTTCTTT	CASSFRGWDGTEAFF
TRBV2	.	TRBJ2-7	.	TGTGCCAGCAGTGAAGAGTGGGCAGGGGAGAACTACGAGCAGTACTTC	CASSEEWAGENYEQYF
TRBV19	.	TRBJ1-2	few	TGTGCCAGTAGTCTACTCTTGAGCGGCTACACCTTC	CASSLLLSGYTF
TRBV11-2	.	TRBJ2-2	.	TGTGCCAGCAGCGGGTCGGGGGGCGGCAACACCGGGGAGCTGTTTTTT	CASSGSGGGNTGELFF
TRBV11-2	TRBD2	TRBJ2-3	.	TGTGCCAGCAGCTTAGATTGGGGACTAGCGGGGGGAAATACGCAGTATTTT	CASSLDWGLAGGNTQYF
TRBV19	TRBD1	TRBJ1-2	.	TGTGCCAGTCGGGACAGGGGGCGTCTGTATGGCTACACCTTC	CASRDRGRLYGYTF
TRBV6-1	.	TRBJ1-4	.	TGTGCCAGCAGTCACAGTGAGAATGAAAAACTGTTTTTT	CASSHSENEKLFF
TRBV6-1	TRBD2	TRBJ2-3	.	TGTGCCAGCAGTGAACAAGGGCTAGCGGGGGATACGCAGTATTTT	CASSEQGLAGDTQYF
TRBV7-9	.	TRBJ2-7	.	TGTGCTTTAGCTGGTCCAGTATCGATAAGGGACTACGAGCAGTACTTC	CALAGPVSIRDYEQYF
TRBV6-1	.	TRBJ1-1	.	TGTGCCAGCAGTGGGGCGGGGGCGAATTTAAAGAGAACTGAAGCTTTCTTT	CASSGAGANLKRTEAFF
TRBV5-1	TRBD1	TRBJ2-3	.	TGCGCCAGCACCCAGGGGGCAGGGGGCACAGATACGCAGTATTTT	CASTQGAGGTDTQYF
TRBV30	.	TRBJ2-4	few	TGTGCCTGGAGTGTACGGGGGGCCAAAAACATTCAGTACTTC	CAWSVRGAKNIQYF
TRBV7-2	.	TRBJ1-1	.	TGTGCCAGCAGCTTAGAAGGCGGGGGGCTGAGCACTGAAGCTTTCTTT	CASSLEGGGLSTEAFF
TRBV27	TRBD2	TRBJ2-3	few	TGTGCCAGCAGTTTAGGAGCGGGAGTTGCCACAGATACGCAGTATTTT	CASSLGAGVATDTQYF
TRBV11-3	.	TRBJ2-3	.	TGTGCCAGCGGCCAGACTCCGGCCGTGGCCCAACTCACAGATACGCAGTATTTT	CASGQTPAVAQLTDTQYF
TRBV5-1	.	TRBJ1-1	.	TGCGCCAGCAGCATAAGGCCGGACAGAAAGAACACTGAAGCTTTCTTT	CASSIRPDRKNTEAFF
TRBV6-5	TRBD2	TRBJ2-1	.	TGTGCCAGCAGGCGCGGGGGGGGGAGTGAGCAGTTCTTC	CASRRGGGSEQFF
TRBV6-6	.	TRBJ1-2	few	TGTGCCACCTTGGGGGCATCGGGCTACACCTTC	CATLGASGYTF
TRBV21-1	.	TRBJ2-1	.	TGTGCCAGCAGCAACAGCTCCTACAATGAGCAGTTCTTC	CASSNSSYNEQFF
TRBV6-5	.	TRBJ1-2	.	TGTGCCAGCAGGATAGACACCACTAACTATGGCTACACCTTC	CASRIDTTNYGYTF
TRBV6-5	.	TRBJ1-5	few	TGTGCCAGCATGGGTGACAGGTTGGGCAATCAGCCCCAGCATTTT	CASMGDRLGNQPQHF
TRBV11-3	.	TRBJ2-3	.	TGTGCCAGCAGCCGTACGGGGGCAGATACGCAGTATTTT	CASSRTGADTQYF
TRBV4-3	TRBD2	TRBJ2-3	.	TGCGCCAGCAGCCAGGGGACTAGCGGGGTCCGAGGTACGCAGTATTTT	CASSQGTSGVRGTQYF
TRBV5-1	.	TRBJ1-4	.	TGCGCCAGCAGCTCAGGATCTGCAGCTAATGAAAAACTGTTTTTT	CASSSGSAANEKLFF
TRBV25-1	.	TRBJ1-6	.	TGTGCCAGCAGTGGAGACAGGAATTCACCCCTCCACTTT	CASSGDRNSPLHF
TRBV7-2	.	TRBJ1-6	once	TGTGCCAGCAGCTTAAGGACAGCTAATTCACCCCTCCACTTT	CASSLRTANSPLHF
TRBV18	TRBD2	TRBJ2-1	.	TGTGCCAGCTCACCACCGAAGGGACTAGCGCCAAAATGGTTCTTC	CASSPPKGLAPKWFF
TRBV7-8	.	TRBJ2-7	.	TGTGCCAGCAGCCCTGCTCGGGGGGCCCCTCGTTCCTACGAGCAGTACTTC	CASSPARGAPRSYEQYF
TRBV11-2	.	TRBJ1-2	.	TGTGCCAGCAGCCTCTTGGAGATCTATGGCTACACCTTC	CASSLLEIYGYTF
TRBV5-4	TRBD1	TRBJ1-2	.	TGTGCCGTCTCGGACAGGCGTAACTATGGCTACACCTTC	CAVSDRRNYGYTF
TRBV9	.	TRBJ2-3	.	TGTGCCAGCAGCGTAGGTCCGGGGGACACAGATACGCAGTATTTT	CASSVGPGDTDTQYF
TRBV4-3	.	TRBJ1-2	.	TGCGCCAGCAGCCAAAGCCTTAACTATGGCTACACCTTC	CASSQSLNYGYTF
TRBV5-1	.	TRBJ1-1	.	TGCGCCAGCAGCTTGAAGGGAGGAGGCACTGAAGCTTTCTTT	CASSLKGGGTEAFF
TRBV19	TRBD1	TRBJ1-3	.	TGTGCCAGTAGTATTGGGACAGTATCTGGAAACACCATATATTTT	CASSIGTVSGNTIYF
TRBV7-2	.	TRBJ1-2	.	TGTGCCAGCAGCTTACTCAGGGATCTCGGCTACACCTTC	CASSLLRDLGYTF
TRBV5-1	.	TRBJ2-7	.	TGCGCCAGCAGCTACAGACGAGACGAGCAGTACTTC	CASSYRRDEQYF
TRBV11-2	TRBD1	TRBJ2-3	.	TGTGCCAGCAGCTTAGGGACAGGGTTTAGAACAGATACGCAGTATTTT	CASSLGTGFRTDTQYF
TRBV7-9	.	TRBJ1-6	.	TGTGCCAGCAGCCCGTATACAGGGAATAATTCACCCCTCCACTTT	CASSPYTGNNSPLHF